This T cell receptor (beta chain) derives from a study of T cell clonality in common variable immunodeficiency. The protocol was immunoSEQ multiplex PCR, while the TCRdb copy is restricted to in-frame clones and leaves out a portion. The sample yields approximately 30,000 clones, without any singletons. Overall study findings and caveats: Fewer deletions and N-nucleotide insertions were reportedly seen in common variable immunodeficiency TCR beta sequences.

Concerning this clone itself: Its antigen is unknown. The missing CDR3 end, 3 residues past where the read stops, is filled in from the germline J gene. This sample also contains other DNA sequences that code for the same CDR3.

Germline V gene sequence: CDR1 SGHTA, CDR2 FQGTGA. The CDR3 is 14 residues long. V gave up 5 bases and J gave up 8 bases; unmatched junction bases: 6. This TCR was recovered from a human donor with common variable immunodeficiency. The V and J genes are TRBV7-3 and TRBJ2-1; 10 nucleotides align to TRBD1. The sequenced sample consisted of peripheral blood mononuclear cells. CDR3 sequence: CASSPRDRGHEQFF. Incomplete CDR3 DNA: TGTGCCAGCAGCCCCCGTGACAGGGGGCATGAG. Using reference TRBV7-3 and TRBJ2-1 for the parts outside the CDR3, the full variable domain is GAGVSQTPSNKVTEKGKYVELRCDPISGHTALYWYRQSLGQGPEFLIYFQGTGAADDSGLPNDRFFAVRPEGSVSTLKIQRTERGDSAVYLCASSPRDRGHEQFFGPGTRLTVL.